These T cell receptor beta chains were read from a single sample in a study of blood T cell repertoires in COVID-19. Assay used: immunoSEQ multiplex PCR; TCRdb lists only in-frame clones, some missing. Of over 250,000 clones listed, around 89% were seen once; the top ten hold about 3%. The sequenced material came from PBMCs or T cells enriched from blood (not recorded which). These receptors were taken from a woman in her forties or fifties who had recovered from COVID-19. CDR3s leave out the opening cysteine and the closing phenylalanine or tryptophan. Expanded clones get a size class; other rows say once, few or many, or leave the size out.

V gene: TRBV19
clone size: -
J gene: TRBJ1-5
CDR3 protein: ASSILTGQGQPQH

V gene: TRBV5-4
clone size: few
J gene: TRBJ2-1
CDR3 protein: ASSLVVAGVNEQF

V gene: TRBV12-3/TRBV12-4
clone size: -
J gene: TRBJ2-7
CDR3 protein: ASRPGQVGEQY

V gene: TRBV7-9
clone size: -
J gene: TRBJ1-5
CDR3 protein: ASSWDSSGPQH

V gene: TRBV7-9
clone size: -
J gene: TRBJ1-3
CDR3 protein: ASSQGSSSGNTIY

V gene: TRBV9
clone size: -
J gene: TRBJ2-1
CDR3 protein: ASSVGGSGGARFEQF

V gene: TRBV11-2
clone size: -
J gene: TRBJ2-4
CDR3 protein: ASSLEPSNIQY

V gene: TRBV5-4
clone size: -
J gene: TRBJ1-6
CDR3 protein: ASSFDRVNSPLH

V gene: TRBV11-3
clone size: once
J gene: TRBJ2-1
CDR3 protein: ASSSRQGVGEQF

V gene: TRBV4-3
clone size: -
J gene: TRBJ2-2
CDR3 protein: ASSHQGQTNTGELF

V gene: TRBV19
clone size: -
J gene: TRBJ1-5
CDR3 protein: ASSWRESNQPQH

V gene: TRBV2
clone size: once
J gene: TRBJ2-4
CDR3 protein: ASTTPPGQGDIQY

V gene: TRBV10-3
clone size: -
J gene: TRBJ1-1
CDR3 protein: AISQWGGHNTEAF

V gene: TRBV29-1
clone size: -
J gene: TRBJ1-5
CDR3 protein: SVSSVNQPQH

V gene: TRBV29-1
clone size: few
J gene: TRBJ2-3
CDR3 protein: SVAIAGGTDTQY

V gene: TRBV30
clone size: -
J gene: TRBJ2-7
CDR3 protein: AWSVRTSVPYEQY

V gene: TRBV5-4
clone size: -
J gene: TRBJ2-3
CDR3 protein: ASSLRLAGPTDTQY

V gene: TRBV30
clone size: -
J gene: TRBJ2-5
CDR3 protein: AWSITSGETQY

V gene: TRBV12-3/TRBV12-4
clone size: -
J gene: TRBJ2-7
CDR3 protein: ASRPGVDSEQY

V gene: TRBV7-3
clone size: few
J gene: TRBJ1-1
CDR3 protein: ASSPRAGMNTEAF

V gene: TRBV5-6
clone size: -
J gene: TRBJ2-7
CDR3 protein: ASSLWTSGPYEQY

V gene: TRBV7-2
clone size: -
J gene: TRBJ2-4
CDR3 protein: ASGSIAGGDLAKNIQY

V gene: TRBV5-4
clone size: -
J gene: TRBJ2-3
CDR3 protein: ASSLAGRGLKDTQY

V gene: TRBV10-3
clone size: -
J gene: TRBJ2-3
CDR3 protein: AISESYSSTDTQY

V gene: TRBV6-2/TRBV6-3
clone size: -
J gene: TRBJ2-5
CDR3 protein: ASSYSSGTGSFETQY

V gene: TRBV5-5
clone size: -
J gene: TRBJ2-1
CDR3 protein: ASSLVALAGGPIF

V gene: TRBV7-3
clone size: -
J gene: TRBJ2-1
CDR3 protein: ASSWGGLNEQF

V gene: TRBV30
clone size: -
J gene: TRBJ2-3
CDR3 protein: AWAGGTDTQY

V gene: TRBV6-6
clone size: -
J gene: TRBJ2-7
CDR3 protein: ASSLDPLTGNTYEQY

V gene: TRBV14
clone size: few
J gene: TRBJ1-3
CDR3 protein: ASSPQGISGNTIY

V gene: TRBV7-9
clone size: -
J gene: TRBJ1-4
CDR3 protein: ASLGGDREKLF

V gene: TRBV12-5
clone size: few
J gene: TRBJ2-1
CDR3 protein: ASGLTWTGGSYNEQF

V gene: TRBV7-6
clone size: once
J gene: TRBJ2-2
CDR3 protein: ASSSRQDNTGELF

V gene: TRBV20-1
clone size: -
J gene: TRBJ1-1
CDR3 protein: SVPGQGKAF

V gene: TRBV28
clone size: -
J gene: TRBJ1-2
CDR3 protein: ASSPGSGHPQANYGYT

V gene: TRBV28
clone size: -
J gene: TRBJ1-2
CDR3 protein: ASSTIILQGAHDGYT

V gene: TRBV25-1
clone size: -
J gene: TRBJ1-2
CDR3 protein: ASSEYRHQGAHGYT

V gene: TRBV3-1/TRBV3-2
clone size: few
J gene: TRBJ2-7
CDR3 protein: ASSRSPSGTFTYEQY

V gene: TRBV2
clone size: -
J gene: TRBJ2-3
CDR3 protein: ASTLSANTQY

V gene: TRBV6-2/TRBV6-3
clone size: -
J gene: TRBJ1-5
CDR3 protein: ASSDHSEVQPQH

V gene: TRBV28
clone size: -
J gene: TRBJ2-7
CDR3 protein: ASRPPWRSSYEQY

V gene: TRBV30
clone size: once
J gene: TRBJ2-1
CDR3 protein: AWSPRAGTSGDNEQF

V gene: TRBV2
clone size: -
J gene: TRBJ1-6
CDR3 protein: ASSAGRASSYNSPLH

V gene: TRBV6-5
clone size: -
J gene: TRBJ2-2
CDR3 protein: ASSWGRIYTGELF

V gene: TRBV28
clone size: -
J gene: TRBJ1-1
CDR3 protein: ASPGWGDEDTEAF

V gene: TRBV2
clone size: -
J gene: TRBJ1-4
CDR3 protein: ARRTGRRNEKLF

V gene: TRBV28
clone size: -
J gene: TRBJ1-5
CDR3 protein: ASSPRDRGGQPQH

V gene: TRBV18
clone size: -
J gene: TRBJ1-2
CDR3 protein: ASSPIEGQDIDRYGYT

V gene: TRBV7-2
clone size: -
J gene: TRBJ2-6
CDR3 protein: ASSLTRTAGANVLT

V gene: TRBV27
clone size: -
J gene: TRBJ1-5
CDR3 protein: ASSRLTGVRNQPQH

V gene: TRBV25-1
clone size: -
J gene: TRBJ2-5
CDR3 protein: ASSESITQY

V gene: TRBV27
clone size: -
J gene: TRBJ2-6
CDR3 protein: ASSRDRGGILSGANVLT

V gene: TRBV9
clone size: -
J gene: TRBJ1-2
CDR3 protein: ASSVRDKGGYT

V gene: TRBV25-1
clone size: -
J gene: TRBJ2-3
CDR3 protein: ASSDPTRLDTQY